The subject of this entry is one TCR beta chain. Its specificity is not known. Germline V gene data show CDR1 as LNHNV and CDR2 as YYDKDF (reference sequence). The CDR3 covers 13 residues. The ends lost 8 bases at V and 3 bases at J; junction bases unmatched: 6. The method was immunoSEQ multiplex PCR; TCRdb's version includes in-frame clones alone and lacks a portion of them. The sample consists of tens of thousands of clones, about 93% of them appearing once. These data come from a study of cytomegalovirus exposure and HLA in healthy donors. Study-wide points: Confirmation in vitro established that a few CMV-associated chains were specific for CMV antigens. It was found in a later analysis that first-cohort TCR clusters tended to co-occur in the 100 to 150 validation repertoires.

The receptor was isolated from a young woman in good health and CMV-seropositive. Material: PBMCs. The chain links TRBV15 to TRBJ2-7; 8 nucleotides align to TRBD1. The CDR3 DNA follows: TGTGCCACCTGTCGGGACAGGTGCTACGAGCAGTACTTC. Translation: CATCRDRCYEQYF.